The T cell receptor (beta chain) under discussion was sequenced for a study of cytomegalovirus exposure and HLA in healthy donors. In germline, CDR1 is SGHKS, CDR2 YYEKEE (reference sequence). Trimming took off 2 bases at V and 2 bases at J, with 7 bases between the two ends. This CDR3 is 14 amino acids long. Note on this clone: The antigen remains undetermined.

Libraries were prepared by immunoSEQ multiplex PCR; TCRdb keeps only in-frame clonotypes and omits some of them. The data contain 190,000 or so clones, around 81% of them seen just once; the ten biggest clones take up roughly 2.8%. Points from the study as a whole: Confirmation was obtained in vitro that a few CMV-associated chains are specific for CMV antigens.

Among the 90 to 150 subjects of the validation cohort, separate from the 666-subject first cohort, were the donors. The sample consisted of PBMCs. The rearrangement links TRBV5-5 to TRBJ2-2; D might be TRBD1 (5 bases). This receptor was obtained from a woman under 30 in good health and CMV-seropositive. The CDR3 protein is CASSFRTNTGELFF. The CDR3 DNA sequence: TGTGCCAGCAGCTTCCGGACAAACACCGGGGAGCTGTTTTTT.